Below, 11 T cell receptor beta chains from the same sample are listed, as sequenced in a study of blood T cell dynamics during melanoma immunotherapy. The time point is: pre-treatment baseline. Profiled with immunoSEQ multiplex PCR; TCRdb holds only in-frame clones, not every one. The sample holds about 13,000 clones; over 85% are singletons and the top ten take 3% to 4%. Sequenced material: blood, taken from a patient treated with checkpoint blockade. Every receptor here comes from a human donor with melanoma.

The CDR3 spells CASSLALRYEQYF. The CDR3 bases are TGTGCCAGCAGCTTAGCCCTCCGCTACGAGCAGTACTTC. This chain joins TRBV7-2 and TRBJ2-7; D unclear. CDR1 and CDR2 from the germline V gene are SGHTA and FQGNSA. The CDR3 runs to 13 residues. Trimming pared 0 bases from V and 3 bases from J, leaving 6 bases between.

The chain joins TRBV18 to TRBJ2-7; 7 bases align to TRBD1. The length of the CDR3 is 16 residues. Germline loops: CDR1 KGHSH, CDR2 LQKENI. With 5 bases clipped from V and 0 bases from J, the junction kept 10 bases outside the gene matches. The CDR3 DNA reads TGTGCCAGCTCATTTCGACAGGGAGAGCGCTCCTACGAGCAGTACTTC. It is translated as CASSFRQGERSYEQYF.

The rearrangement links TRBV29-1 to TRBJ2-3, with D perhaps matching TRBD1 (6 bases). There are 14 residues in the CDR3. Trimming left V 3 bases short and J 3 bases short, with 13 bases between. Per germline, CDR1 SQVTM and CDR2 ANQGSEA. Written as DNA, the CDR3 is TGCAGCGTTGATTCGCCCCAGGGGACAGATACGCAGTATTTT. Its protein product is CSVDSPQGTDTQYF.

The chain uses TRBV5-1 and TRBJ2-2, with TRBD1 as a possible D gene (6 bases). From germline, CDR1 is SGHRS and CDR2 YFSETQ. Trimming cost V 4 bases and J 2 bases, with 12 bases left between them. This CDR3 comprises 15 residues. CDR3 region: CASSEWTDNTGELFF. CDR3 nucleotides: TGCGCCAGCAGCGAGTGGACAGATAACACCGGGGAGCTGTTTTTT.

CDR3 loop: CASSLAPGSTGELFF. The CDR3 region has the DNA TGCGCCAGCAGCTTGGCGCCCGGGAGCACCGGGGAGCTGTTTTTT. The V and J genes are TRBV5-1 and TRBJ2-2, with TRBD2 as a possible D gene (6 bases). Germline loops: CDR1 SGHRS, CDR2 YFSETQ. This CDR3 is built from 15 residues. V was shortened by 0 bases and J by 4 bases, with 10 bases between the two germline ends.

The chain employs TRBV5-4 and TRBJ1-1, with D unresolved. Germline V gene data show CDR1 as SGHNT and CDR2 as YYREEE (reference sequence). Deletions cut 4 bases from V and 2 bases from J, with 15 bases between. This CDR3 is 15 amino acids long. The CDR3 here is CASSPSRGVNTEAFF. The CDR3 bases are TGTGCCAGCAGCCCATCGCGAGGAGTAAACACTGAAGCTTTCTTT.

A few counts support this clone. The genes are TRBV2 and TRBJ2-1; 8 bases line up with TRBD2. The CDR3 contains 14 residues. Trimming cost V 6 bases and J 9 bases; bases outside gene matches: 10. In germline, CDR1 is SNHLY, CDR2 FYNNEI. Here the CDR3 DNA reads TGTGCCAGCAGGCGGACTAGCCAGGAGGGTGAGCAGTTCTTC. It translates to CASRRTSQEGEQFF.

The V and J genes are TRBV5-6 and TRBJ2-1; D is unresolved. Deletions cut 0 bases from V and 4 bases from J, with 5 bases between. Germline CDR1 and CDR2: SGHDT and YYEEEE. The CDR3 is 13 amino acids. The CDR3 protein is CASSLGQYNEQFF. In nucleotides, the CDR3 is TGTGCCAGCAGCTTGGGGCAGTACAATGAGCAGTTCTTC.

The chain joins TRBV11-3 to TRBJ2-3; D perhaps matches TRBD1 (6 bases). The germline CDR1 and CDR2 sequences are SGHNT and YENEEA. V lost 4 bases to trimming and J lost 7 bases, with 18 bases between them. CDR3 size: 15 residues. The CDR3 nucleotides are TGTGCCAGCAGCTCTCGGACAGCCGCCAGGAATACGCAGTATTTT. This codes for CASSSRTAARNTQYF. The full variable domain, completed using reference TRBV11-3 and TRBJ2-3, is EAGVVQSPRYKIIEKKQPVAFWCNPISGHNTLYWYLQNLGQGPELLIRYENEEAVDDSQLPKDRFSAERLKGVDSTLKIQPAELGDSAVYLCASSSRTAARNTQYFGPGTRLTVL.

This chain connects TRBV28 to TRBJ2-7; D unresolved. This CDR3 contains 14 residues. V lost 1 base and J 2 bases, leaving 9 bases between the germline ends. The germline V gene has CDR1 MDHEN and CDR2 SYDVKM. The CDR3 loop is CASSLSPLTYEQYF. The CDR3 DNA sequence: TGTGCCAGCAGTTTATCTCCCCTAACCTACGAGCAGTACTTC. The variable domain in full, completed from reference TRBV28 and TRBJ2-7, reads DVKVTQSSRYLVKRTGEKVFLECVQDMDHENMFWYRQDPGLGLRLIYFSYDVKMKEKGDIPEGYSVSREKKERFSLILESASTNQTSMYLCASSLSPLTYEQYFGPGTRLTVT.

V and J are TRBV7-8 and TRBJ1-1; D gene uncertain. There are 15 residues in the CDR3. The V end was cut by 0 bases, the J end by 0 bases, with 8 bases between. Germline-derived CDR1 and CDR2 are SGHVS and FQNEAQ. The CDR3 loop reads CASSLAGSMNTEAFF. The CDR3 DNA is TGTGCCAGCAGCTTAGCGGGATCCATGAACACTGAAGCTTTCTTT. Full variable domain (remainder filled in from reference TRBV7-8 and TRBJ1-1): GAGVSQSPRYKVAKRGQDVALRCDPISGHVSLFWYQQALGQGPEFLTYFQNEAQLDKSGLPSDRFFAERPEGSVSTLKIQRTQQEDSAVYLCASSLAGSMNTEAFFGQGTRLTVV.